The source of this T cell receptor beta chain is a study of CD8 T cells in Susac syndrome. The CDR3 sequence is 15 residues long. The germline CDR1 and CDR2 sequences are MNHEY and SMNVEV (reference sequence). The trim removed 2 bases at V and 3 bases at J, leaving 3 bases unmatched. When the RNA was reverse transcribed, random hexamers were used with an input of roughly 0.5 to 1 ug. TCRdb called the immunoSEQ multiplex PCR reads again in MiXCR, with one record for every CDR3 protein. The table includes hundreds of thousands of distinct CDR3 sequences, 85% to 90% detected once. The V call is TRBV27, the J call TRBJ2-1, with 8 bases identical to TRBD2. Specimen: CD8+ T cells from PBMCs. This sequence originates from a human donor with multiple sclerosis. The CDR3 region has the DNA TGTGCCAGCAGTTTAATCCGGGGGGGCTACAATGAGCAGTTCTTC. This gives the protein CASSLIRGGYNEQFF.